This is a list of T cell receptor beta chains from one sample in a study of identical twins. In TCRdb, the 5' RACE reads were re-called with MiXCR into one record per CDR3 protein. The sample carries fewer than 550,000 distinct CDR3 sequences, 14% recorded once. This sample was also put to use in a study of yellow fever vaccine responses in identical twins.

The sequencing input was CD4+ T cells sorted from blood. All receptors derive from a woman younger than 35 in good health. CDR3s include the opening cysteine and the closing phenylalanine or tryptophan. D genes are given only for firm matches. Size values are once, few and many counts, or a class for expanded clones, and some rows have none.

clone_size: -
v_call: TRBV19
j_call: TRBJ2-1
d_call: TRBD2
cdr3_nt: TGTGCCATAATCGGGGGGGCCGGCTACAATGAGCAGTTCTTC
cdr3_aa: CAIIGGAGYNEQFF

clone_size: -
v_call: TRBV6-1
j_call: TRBJ2-5
d_call: TRBD1
cdr3_nt: TGTGCCAGCAGTGGAACAGGGGGGAATGACCAAGAGACCCAGTACTTC
cdr3_aa: CASSGTGGNDQETQYF

clone_size: few
v_call: TRBV28
j_call: TRBJ2-5
d_call: TRBD1
cdr3_nt: TGTGCCAGCAGGACAGGGAAAATAGAGACCCAGTACTTC
cdr3_aa: CASRTGKIETQYF

clone_size: few
v_call: TRBV6-1
j_call: TRBJ2-3
d_call: -
cdr3_nt: TGTGCCAGCAGTGAAGGAACTCGGGGTGGACGCACAGATACGCAGTATTTT
cdr3_aa: CASSEGTRGGRTDTQYF

clone_size: -
v_call: TRBV5-5
j_call: TRBJ1-2
d_call: TRBD1
cdr3_nt: TGTGCCAGCAGCTTGATTTCACAGGGGGCTGGCTACACCTTC
cdr3_aa: CASSLISQGAGYTF

clone_size: many
v_call: TRBV3-1
j_call: TRBJ2-1
d_call: TRBD2
cdr3_nt: TGTGCCAGCAGCGCCCACATAGCGGGAGGGCCGGTTGAGCAGTTCTTC
cdr3_aa: CASSAHIAGGPVEQFF

clone_size: many
v_call: TRBV20-1
j_call: TRBJ2-7
d_call: -
cdr3_nt: TGCAGTGCTAGAGCTGCAGGACGTACCTACGAGCAGTACTTC
cdr3_aa: CSARAAGRTYEQYF

clone_size: few
v_call: TRBV7-3
j_call: TRBJ2-1
d_call: -
cdr3_nt: TGTGCCAGCAAGACGGCCCCCGGGGTCAATGAGCAGTTCTTC
cdr3_aa: CASKTAPGVNEQFF

clone_size: many
v_call: TRBV5-6
j_call: TRBJ2-1
d_call: -
cdr3_nt: TGTGCCAGCAGCTTGGCCGGCTATGAGCAGTTCTTC
cdr3_aa: CASSLAGYEQFF

clone_size: -
v_call: TRBV24-1
j_call: TRBJ1-2
d_call: TRBD1
cdr3_nt: TGTGCCACCAGTGACGTGGGACAGGGTTACGGCTACACCTTC
cdr3_aa: CATSDVGQGYGYTF

clone_size: -
v_call: TRBV5-1
j_call: TRBJ2-5
d_call: TRBD1
cdr3_nt: TGCGCCAGCAGCACCACAGGGGGCCAAGAGACCCAGTACTTC
cdr3_aa: CASSTTGGQETQYF

clone_size: -
v_call: TRBV6-1
j_call: TRBJ2-2
d_call: -
cdr3_nt: TGTGCCAGCAGTGAAACATGGAGGGAGCTGTTTTTT
cdr3_aa: CASSETWRELFF

clone_size: few
v_call: TRBV2
j_call: TRBJ1-2
d_call: -
cdr3_nt: TGTGCCAGGACCTCTTCAGCTAACTATGGCTACACCTTC
cdr3_aa: CARTSSANYGYTF

clone_size: -
v_call: TRBV10-3
j_call: TRBJ1-1
d_call: -
cdr3_nt: TGTGCCATCAGTGAGAGACTCATGAACACTGAAGCTTTCTTT
cdr3_aa: CAISERLMNTEAFF

clone_size: -
v_call: TRBV6-2/TRBV6-3
j_call: TRBJ2-7
d_call: -
cdr3_nt: TGTGCCAGCAGCCCCGATTCGGGAGTGGGGGAGCAGTACTTC
cdr3_aa: CASSPDSGVGEQYF

clone_size: few
v_call: TRBV6-5
j_call: TRBJ2-1
d_call: TRBD1
cdr3_nt: TGTGCCAGCAGTTACTCTCACGGACAGGGGCCGAGCTACAATGAGCAGTTCTTC
cdr3_aa: CASSYSHGQGPSYNEQFF

clone_size: -
v_call: TRBV6-5
j_call: TRBJ2-5
d_call: TRBD2
cdr3_nt: TGTGCCAGCAGTTCGACTAGCGGGGGGGCACGAGGGTTAGAGACCCAGTACTTC
cdr3_aa: CASSSTSGGARGLETQYF

clone_size: -
v_call: TRBV28
j_call: TRBJ2-1
d_call: TRBD2
cdr3_nt: TGTGCCAGCAGCCTTAGCGGGAGCCTTAGTTGGAATGAGCAGTTCTTC
cdr3_aa: CASSLSGSLSWNEQFF

clone_size: many
v_call: TRBV7-2
j_call: TRBJ2-5
d_call: TRBD1
cdr3_nt: TGTGCCAGCAGCTTTGGGGACAGGAGACAAGAGACCCAGTACTTC
cdr3_aa: CASSFGDRRQETQYF

clone_size: few
v_call: TRBV5-1
j_call: TRBJ1-1
d_call: -
cdr3_nt: TGCGCCAGCAGCTTTGCGACAGTGAACACTGAAGCTTTCTTT
cdr3_aa: CASSFATVNTEAFF

clone_size: once
v_call: TRBV20-1
j_call: TRBJ2-7
d_call: -
cdr3_nt: TGCAGTGCTAGAGACCGGACGATGTATGGCGAAGGGAGCGCCTACGAGCAGTACTTC
cdr3_aa: CSARDRTMYGEGSAYEQYF

clone_size: -
v_call: TRBV6-2/TRBV6-3
j_call: TRBJ2-1
d_call: -
cdr3_nt: TGTGCCAGCAGGATTACAGGAGACAATGAGCAGTTCTTC
cdr3_aa: CASRITGDNEQFF

clone_size: -
v_call: TRBV6-2/TRBV6-3
j_call: TRBJ1-1
d_call: -
cdr3_nt: TGTGCCAGCAGTTACCGGTGGAGCACTGAAGCTTTCTTT
cdr3_aa: CASSYRWSTEAFF

clone_size: -
v_call: TRBV12-3/TRBV12-4
j_call: TRBJ1-2
d_call: TRBD1
cdr3_nt: TGTGCCAGCAGTTTAGCCGACAGGGAGAGGAGCGGCTACACCTTC
cdr3_aa: CASSLADRERSGYTF

clone_size: many
v_call: TRBV5-1
j_call: TRBJ2-5
d_call: TRBD2
cdr3_nt: TGCGCCAGCAGCTTCTCGGCGGGGGAAGAGACCCAGTACTTC
cdr3_aa: CASSFSAGEETQYF

clone_size: few
v_call: TRBV5-1
j_call: TRBJ2-3
d_call: TRBD1
cdr3_nt: TGCGCCAGCAGCGGGACAGCGGGCACAGATACGCAGTATTTT
cdr3_aa: CASSGTAGTDTQYF

clone_size: few
v_call: TRBV6-5
j_call: TRBJ2-5
d_call: TRBD1
cdr3_nt: TGTGCCAGCAGTTATACAGGGGCGCAGGGAGAGACCCAGTACTTC
cdr3_aa: CASSYTGAQGETQYF

clone_size: many
v_call: TRBV20-1
j_call: TRBJ2-4
d_call: -
cdr3_nt: TGCAGTGCTAGGACGGACAGTTTGGGGGTAGCCAAAAACATTCAGTACTTC
cdr3_aa: CSARTDSLGVAKNIQYF

clone_size: -
v_call: TRBV7-2
j_call: TRBJ2-2
d_call: -
cdr3_nt: TGTGCCAGCAGCTCCTCGTGGGCAAGGGCGGGGGAGCTGTTTTTT
cdr3_aa: CASSSSWARAGELFF

clone_size: few
v_call: TRBV28
j_call: TRBJ2-7
d_call: -
cdr3_nt: TGTGCCAGCAGTCCCTTCGGGGGAGCTCTTTACGAGCAGTACTTC
cdr3_aa: CASSPFGGALYEQYF

clone_size: few
v_call: TRBV29-1
j_call: TRBJ2-7
d_call: -
cdr3_nt: TGCAGCGTTAATGGCTCCCGGACCTACAGGGTCGGGAACGAGCAGTACTTC
cdr3_aa: CSVNGSRTYRVGNEQYF

clone_size: many
v_call: TRBV4-2
j_call: TRBJ2-7
d_call: -
cdr3_nt: TGTGCCAGCAGCCAAGACTTGCATAGCTCCTACGAGCAGTACTTC
cdr3_aa: CASSQDLHSSYEQYF

clone_size: few
v_call: TRBV20-1
j_call: TRBJ2-5
d_call: TRBD2
cdr3_nt: TGCAGTGCTTCCCTCCTACCTGGACTAGCGCGAGAAGAGACCCAGTACTTC
cdr3_aa: CSASLLPGLAREETQYF

clone_size: -
v_call: TRBV5-5
j_call: TRBJ2-7
d_call: -
cdr3_nt: TGTGCCAGCAGCTTATGGGGAAACTACGAGCAGTACTTC
cdr3_aa: CASSLWGNYEQYF

clone_size: -
v_call: TRBV7-7
j_call: TRBJ2-1
d_call: -
cdr3_nt: TGTGCTAGCAGCTTCACTCCCAATGCTGATGAGCAGTTCTTC
cdr3_aa: CASSFTPNADEQFF

clone_size: few
v_call: TRBV12-3/TRBV12-4
j_call: TRBJ2-1
d_call: -
cdr3_nt: TGTGCCAGCAGTTCAGAATCGAAGCAGTTCTTC
cdr3_aa: CASSSESKQFF

clone_size: many
v_call: TRBV29-1
j_call: TRBJ2-5
d_call: -
cdr3_nt: TGCAGCTACGGATTGAGTCAAGAGACCCAGTACTTC
cdr3_aa: CSYGLSQETQYF

clone_size: few
v_call: TRBV9
j_call: TRBJ2-1
d_call: -
cdr3_nt: TGTGCCAGCAGCGTAGGCCCGGGGGACAATGAGCAGTTCTTC
cdr3_aa: CASSVGPGDNEQFF

clone_size: few
v_call: TRBV9
j_call: TRBJ2-7
d_call: -
cdr3_nt: TGTGCCAGCAGCGTAATGCGGGACGGCTCCGAGCAGTACTTC
cdr3_aa: CASSVMRDGSEQYF

clone_size: many
v_call: TRBV9
j_call: TRBJ2-1
d_call: TRBD1
cdr3_nt: TGTGCCAGCAGCGGGGTGACAGGGGGCCCCAATGAGCAGTTCTTC
cdr3_aa: CASSGVTGGPNEQFF

clone_size: few
v_call: TRBV20-1
j_call: TRBJ2-7
d_call: -
cdr3_nt: TGCAGTGCTAGAGATTTGGGGGGCTCAAACTACGAGCAGTACTTC
cdr3_aa: CSARDLGGSNYEQYF

clone_size: -
v_call: TRBV6-1
j_call: TRBJ1-3
d_call: -
cdr3_nt: TGTGCCAGCAGTGGAGAACGCAGAGGCTCTGGAAACACCATATATTTT
cdr3_aa: CASSGERRGSGNTIYF

clone_size: -
v_call: TRBV6-5
j_call: TRBJ2-5
d_call: -
cdr3_nt: TGTGCCAGCAGTTACTTAGCCCAAGAGACCCAGTACTTC
cdr3_aa: CASSYLAQETQYF

clone_size: few
v_call: TRBV20-1
j_call: TRBJ2-6
d_call: -
cdr3_nt: TGCAGTGCGGGGGCTGGGGCCAACGTCCTGACTTTC
cdr3_aa: CSAGAGANVLTF

clone_size: many
v_call: TRBV20-1
j_call: TRBJ2-2
d_call: TRBD1
cdr3_nt: TGCAGTGCTAGACCGGGACAGAGGTCCACCGGGGAGCTGTTTTTT
cdr3_aa: CSARPGQRSTGELFF

clone_size: few
v_call: TRBV25-1
j_call: TRBJ1-1
d_call: -
cdr3_nt: TGTGCCAGCAGTGAATCAGGGCCCTTCACTGAAGCTTTCTTT
cdr3_aa: CASSESGPFTEAFF